This T cell receptor beta chain was captured in a study of cytomegalovirus exposure and HLA in healthy donors. The PCR had 60 Vbeta and 13 Jbeta primers. The data were produced by immunoSEQ multiplex PCR, yet TCRdb's version contains in-frame clones alone and is incomplete. This repertoire shows about 110,000 clones, approximately 80% found once; its top ten account for more than 0.7%. V gave up 0 bases and J gave up 10 bases, with 16 bases separating them. The CDR3 has 15 amino acids. Germline-derived CDR1 and CDR2 are SGHRS and YFSETQ. V and J are TRBV5-1 and TRBJ2-2, with a tentative D call TRBD1 (5 bases). The TCR was taken from a woman aged 25 to 39 in good health and CMV-seronegative. Sample: PBMCs. CDR3 in amino acids: CASSLALSLQEELFF. As DNA, the CDR3 is TGCGCCAGCAGCTTGGCCTTGTCCTTACAGGAGGAGCTGTTTTTT.